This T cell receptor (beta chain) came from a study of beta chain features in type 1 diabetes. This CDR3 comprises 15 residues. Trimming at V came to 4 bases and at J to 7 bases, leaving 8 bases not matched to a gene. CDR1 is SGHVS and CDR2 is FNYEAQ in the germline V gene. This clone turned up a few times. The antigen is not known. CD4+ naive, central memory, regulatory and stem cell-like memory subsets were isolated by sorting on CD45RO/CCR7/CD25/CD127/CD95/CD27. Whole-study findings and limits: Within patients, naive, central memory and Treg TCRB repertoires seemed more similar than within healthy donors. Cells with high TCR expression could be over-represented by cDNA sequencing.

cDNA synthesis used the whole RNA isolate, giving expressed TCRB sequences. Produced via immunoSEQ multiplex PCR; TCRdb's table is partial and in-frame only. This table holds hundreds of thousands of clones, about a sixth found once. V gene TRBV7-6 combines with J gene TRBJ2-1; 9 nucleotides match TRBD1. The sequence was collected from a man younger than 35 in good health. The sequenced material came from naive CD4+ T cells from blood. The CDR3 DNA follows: TGTGCCAGCAGCTCTGGGACAGGGCATGGGAATGAGCAGTTCTTC. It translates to CASSSGTGHGNEQFF. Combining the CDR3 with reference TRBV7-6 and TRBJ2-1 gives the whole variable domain GAGVSQSPRYKVTKRGQDVALRCDPISGHVSLYWYRQALGQGPEFLTYFNYEAQQDKSGLPNDRFSAERPEGSISTLTIQRTEQRDSAMYRCASSSGTGHGNEQFFGPGTRLTVL.